The 20 T cell receptor beta chains below come from one sample, sequenced in a study of PD-L1 blockade in urothelial cancer (dated by TCRdb to 2016 to 2017). The label giving this sample's time point can be read as: pretreatment peripheral blood. Library prep was done by the immunoSEQ multiplex PCR assay. TCRdb re-hosts the immuneACCESS table, in-frame sequences only. Its copies lack some clones; in the studies checked, an unresolved V gene accounts for under half of them, and the cause for the rest is not known. Across this sample there are about 130,000 clones, with roughly 83% seen only once. Clones ranked in the top ten supply 3.2% of the sample. This material consisted of PBMCs, taken around atezolizumab (anti-PD-L1) treatment. These receptors originate from a man aged 50 to 60 with urothelial cancer.

The chain uses TRBV28 and TRBJ1-5, with D uncertain. Germline V lookup: CDR1 MDHEN, CDR2 SYDVKM. The CDR3 has 12 amino acids. V was cut by 4 bases and J by 3 bases, with 4 bases left in between. The CDR3 sequence: CASSSNNQPQHF. As DNA, the CDR3 is TGTGCCAGCAGTTCCAACAATCAGCCCCAGCATTTT.

The chain carries TRBV4-1 and TRBJ2-2, with 7 bases lining up with TRBD2. Germline V gene data show CDR1 as MGHRA and CDR2 as YSYEKL. V trimming: 6 bases; J trimming: 6 bases; junction bases outside the gene matches: 10. The CDR3 has 15 amino acids. CDR3 sequence (DNA): TGCGCCAGCAGGCCGCTAGCGGTAACACCCGGGGAGCTGTTTTTT. Its translation: CASRPLAVTPGELFF.

There are a few counts of this clone. The chain has TRBV7-2 and TRBJ2-1, with TRBD2 matching 7 bases. The CDR3 covers 14 residues. The germline V gene has CDR1 SGHTA and CDR2 FQGNSA. The V and J ends lost 3 bases and 6 bases, in that order; junction bases with no gene match: 5. This CDR3 is CASSLRERGNEQFF. The DNA of the CDR3 is TGTGCCAGCAGCTTGCGGGAGAGGGGCAATGAGCAGTTCTTC.

J is TRBJ2-1 and V is TRBV7-3; 8 positions match TRBD1. The CDR3 is made up of 14 amino acids. With 5 bases clipped from V and 7 bases from J, the junction kept 7 bases outside the gene matches. Germline CDR1 reads SGHTA; CDR2 reads FQGTGA. The CDR3 DNA follows: TGTGCCAGCAGCACCGACAGGGGCTGGAATGAGCAGTTCTTC. Protein product: CASSTDRGWNEQFF. The variable domain in full, completed from reference TRBV7-3 and TRBJ2-1, reads GAGVSQTPSNKVTEKGKYVELRCDPISGHTALYWYRQSLGQGPEFLIYFQGTGAADDSGLPNDRFFAVRPEGSVSTLKIQRTERGDSAVYLCASSTDRGWNEQFFGPGTRLTVL.

In its sample, this clone was seen a few times. The rearrangement uses TRBV4-1 and TRBJ1-5; 7 nucleotides agree with TRBD1. Germline V gene lookup returns CDR1 MGHRA and CDR2 YSYEKL. This CDR3 has 16 amino acids. Germline trimming cut 3 bases from V and 7 bases from J; bases unmatched to any gene: 12. DNA for the CDR3: TGCGCCAGCAGCCAGGCCGACCGGGACAGCGGCCAGCCCCAGCATTTT. Protein: CASSQADRDSGQPQHF.

The chain uses TRBV30 and TRBJ2-5, with TRBD1 as a possible D gene (6 bases). The CDR3 spans 14 residues. The germline V and J ends were trimmed by 5 bases and 4 bases, with 17 bases remaining between them. Per germline, CDR1 GTSNPN and CDR2 SVGIG (reference sequence). CDR3 sequence reads: CAWGPGQSLETQYF. The CDR3 bases are TGTGCCTGGGGCCCCGGACAGTCGTTAGAGACCCAGTACTTC.

V is TRBV5-1 and J is TRBJ2-2; 7 nucleotides agree with TRBD1. This CDR3 is 14 amino acids long. From germline, CDR1 is SGHRS and CDR2 YFSETQ. V shed 4 bases, J shed 3 bases, and the junction held 3 bases outside the gene matches. CDR3 in DNA: TGCGCCAGCAGCCGCACAGGGGACACCGGGGAGCTGTTTTTT. This sequence encodes CASSRTGDTGELFF.

CDR3 in DNA: TGTGCCAGCACCAACAGTTATGGCTACACCTTC. Translation: CASTNSYGYTF. V gene TRBV2 combines with J gene TRBJ1-2; D gene ambiguous. Trimming removed 7 bases from V and 5 bases from J, with 8 bases in between. Germline V CDR1 and CDR2: SNHLY, FYNNEI. CDR3 length: 11 amino acids.

This clone has only a few counts. V usage is TRBV19 and J usage is TRBJ1-4, with D hard to call. Germline V gene data show CDR1 as LNHDA and CDR2 as SQIVND (reference sequence). This CDR3 spans 16 amino acids. The ends were cut back, 11 bases at V and 0 bases at J, with 19 bases in the middle. The CDR3 here is CAVSKQNPATNEKLFF. The CDR3 DNA sequence: TGTGCCGTTTCAAAACAGAATCCTGCAACTAATGAAAAACTGTTTTTT. Filled out from reference TRBV19 and TRBJ1-4, the complete variable domain reads DGGITQSPKYLFRKEGQNVTLSCEQNLNHDAMYWYRQDPGQGLRLIYYSQIVNDFQKGDIAEGYSVSREKKESFPLTVTSAQKNPTAFYLCAVSKQNPATNEKLFFGSGTQLSVL.

The V gene is TRBV7-9, the J gene TRBJ2-1, with 9 positions matching TRBD2. The CDR3 spans 16 residues. Germline values: CDR1 SEHNR, CDR2 FQNEAQ (reference sequence). The V gene end was trimmed by 1 base and the J gene end by 4 bases; junction bases not matched to a gene: 5. Written as DNA, the CDR3 is TGTGCCAGCAGCTTAGAGCTAGCGGGAACTTACAATGAGCAGTTCTTC. This encodes CASSLELAGTYNEQFF.

The rearrangement joins TRBV14 to TRBJ2-1; TRBD2 aligns across 8 bases. Germline CDR1 SGHDN, CDR2 FVKESK. CDR3 length: 13 amino acids. After removal of 4 bases from V and 15 bases from J, the junction contained 11 bases not matched to a gene. In DNA form, the CDR3 reads TGTGCCAGCAGCCGCGGCGCAGCGGGAGTCCTGTTCTTC. This codes for CASSRGAAGVLFF. Full variable domain (remainder filled in from reference TRBV14 and TRBJ2-1): EAGVTQFPSHSVIEKGQTVTLRCDPISGHDNLYWYRRVMGKEIKFLLHFVKESKQDESGMPNNRFLAERTGGTYSTLKVQPAELEDSGVYFCASSRGAAGVLFFGPGTRLTVL.

The rearrangement links TRBV9 to TRBJ2-1, with 10 bases fitting TRBD2. Germline CDR1 reads SGDLS; CDR2 reads YYNGEE. V lost 3 bases, J lost 4 bases, and 13 bases stayed unmatched. The CDR3 runs to 18 residues. The CDR3 loop reads CASSGERPASGGYNEQFF. The CDR3 DNA sequence: TGTGCCAGCAGCGGCGAAAGGCCGGCTAGCGGGGGTTACAATGAGCAGTTCTTC. The full variable domain, completed using reference TRBV9 and TRBJ2-1, is DSGVTQTPKHLITATGQRVTLRCSPRSGDLSVYWYQQSLDQGLQFLIQYYNGEERAKGNILERFSAQQFPDLHSELNLSSLELGDSALYFCASSGERPASGGYNEQFFGPGTRLTVL.

J is TRBJ1-2 and V is TRBV16; 8 positions agree with TRBD1. V was pared by 3 bases and J by 1 base, with 1 base of the junction left unmatched. The CDR3 runs to 14 residues. CDR1 KGHSY and CDR2 FQNENV come from the germline V gene. CDR3 coding DNA: TGTGCCAGCAGCCAGGACAGGGTTAACTATGGCTACACCTTC. Its translation: CASSQDRVNYGYTF.

Written as DNA, the CDR3 is TGTGCCAGCAGCCCAAGGAGGGCGTTGTACAATGAGCAGTTCTTC. Its protein product is CASSPRRALYNEQFF. This chain connects TRBV7-2 to TRBJ2-1, with D perhaps TRBD2 (6 bases). The V gene's germline CDR1 is SGHTA and CDR2 FQGNSA. Trimming removed 5 bases from V and 4 bases from J, with 15 bases in between. The CDR3 is made up of 15 amino acids.

This chain uses TRBV11-2 with TRBJ2-3, with TRBD2 matching over 10 bases. V trimming: 5 bases; J trimming: 0 bases; junction bases outside the gene matches: 8. Germline V gene sequence: CDR1 SGHAT, CDR2 FQNNGV. CDR3 length: 17 amino acids. The CDR3 sequence: CASSHPSGSLSTDTQYF. Here the CDR3 DNA reads TGTGCCAGCAGCCATCCTAGCGGGAGTCTTAGCACAGATACGCAGTATTTT.

The chain combines TRBV28 with TRBJ1-1, with D unclear. The CDR3 consists of 14 residues. Trimming cost V 3 bases and J 1 base, with 9 bases left between them. Germline V gene lookup returns CDR1 MDHEN and CDR2 SYDVKM. CDR3 protein: CASSLADWNTEAFF. CDR3 in DNA: TGTGCCAGCAGTTTGGCCGACTGGAACACTGAAGCTTTCTTT.

The chain carries TRBV9 and TRBJ2-1; TRBD2 aligns across 9 bases. CDR3 length: 15 residues. The germline gives CDR1 SGDLS, CDR2 YYNGEE. V shed 4 bases and J 5 bases; nucleotides not matched to a gene: 7. Here the CDR3 reads CASSNLAGHNNEQFF. The CDR3 region has the DNA TGTGCCAGCAGCAACCTAGCGGGACACAACAATGAGCAGTTCTTC.

The gene calls are TRBV29-1 and TRBJ2-7, with 9 bases matching TRBD2. Germline-derived CDR1 and CDR2 are SQVTM and ANQGSEA. V shed 8 bases and J 4 bases; nucleotides not matched to a gene: 12. The CDR3 consists of 14 residues. CDR3 protein: CSPGGGSGRYEQYF. DNA for the CDR3: TGCAGCCCAGGAGGGGGGAGCGGGAGGTACGAGCAGTACTTC.

This rearrangement joins TRBV5-1 to TRBJ2-5, with TRBD1 as a possible D gene (6 bases). Germline CDR1 SGHRS, CDR2 YFSETQ. The CDR3 is made up of 13 amino acids. V shed 6 bases and J shed 1 base, with 10 bases lying between them. In DNA form, the CDR3 reads TGCGCCAGCATGGGGGCCACCCAAGAGACCCAGTACTTC. Its protein product is CASMGATQETQYF.

The rearrangement uses TRBV6-5 and TRBJ2-1; D unclear. V was cut by 0 bases and J by 8 bases, with 14 bases left in between. The CDR3 runs 15 residues. The germline V gene encodes CDR1 MNHEY and CDR2 SVGAGI. CDR3 nucleotide sequence: TGTGCCAGCAGTTACTCGTTTACAAATCCCCATGAGCAGTTCTTC. This translates into CASSYSFTNPHEQFF.